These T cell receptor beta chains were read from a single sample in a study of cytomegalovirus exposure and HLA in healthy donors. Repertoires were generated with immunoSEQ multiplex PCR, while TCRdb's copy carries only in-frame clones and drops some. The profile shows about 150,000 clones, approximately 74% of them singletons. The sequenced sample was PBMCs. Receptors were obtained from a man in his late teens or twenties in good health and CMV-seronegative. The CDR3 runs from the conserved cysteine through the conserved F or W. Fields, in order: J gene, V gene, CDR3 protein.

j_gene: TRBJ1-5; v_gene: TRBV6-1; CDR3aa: CASSEAFFGGSNQPQHF
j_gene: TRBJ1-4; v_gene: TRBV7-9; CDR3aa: CASSPSGPSGEKLFF
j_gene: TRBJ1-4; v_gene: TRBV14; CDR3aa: CASSQTVEKLFF
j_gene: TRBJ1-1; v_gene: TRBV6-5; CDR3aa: CASRVKLRGTEAFF
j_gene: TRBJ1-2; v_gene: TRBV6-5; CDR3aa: CASNPGGNYGYTF
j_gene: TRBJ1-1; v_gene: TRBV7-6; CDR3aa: CASSYEDRAPTEAFF
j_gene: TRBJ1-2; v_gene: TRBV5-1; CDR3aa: CASSLAPDRFGYGYTF
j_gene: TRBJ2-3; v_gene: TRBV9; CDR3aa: CASSVRSSTDTQYF
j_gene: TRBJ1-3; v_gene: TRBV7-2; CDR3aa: CASSLDRGNGNTIYF
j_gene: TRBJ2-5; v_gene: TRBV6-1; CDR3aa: CASSAYRDSAREQYF
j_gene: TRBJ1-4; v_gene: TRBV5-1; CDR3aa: CASSLTSTNEKLFF
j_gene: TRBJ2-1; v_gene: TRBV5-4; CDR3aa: CASSRGGGGGLSSYNEQFF
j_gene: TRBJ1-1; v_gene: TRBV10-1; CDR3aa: CASRGQGSTEAFF
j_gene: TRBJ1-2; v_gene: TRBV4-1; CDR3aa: CASSRGQKNYGYTF
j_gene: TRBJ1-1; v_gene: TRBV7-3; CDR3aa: CASSPYRGRNTEAFF
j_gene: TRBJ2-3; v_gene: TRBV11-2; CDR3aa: CASSLLALGQKTDTQYF
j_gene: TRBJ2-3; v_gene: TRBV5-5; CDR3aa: CASSLEHASTDTQYF
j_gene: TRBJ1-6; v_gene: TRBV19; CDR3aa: CASSDRGESPLHF